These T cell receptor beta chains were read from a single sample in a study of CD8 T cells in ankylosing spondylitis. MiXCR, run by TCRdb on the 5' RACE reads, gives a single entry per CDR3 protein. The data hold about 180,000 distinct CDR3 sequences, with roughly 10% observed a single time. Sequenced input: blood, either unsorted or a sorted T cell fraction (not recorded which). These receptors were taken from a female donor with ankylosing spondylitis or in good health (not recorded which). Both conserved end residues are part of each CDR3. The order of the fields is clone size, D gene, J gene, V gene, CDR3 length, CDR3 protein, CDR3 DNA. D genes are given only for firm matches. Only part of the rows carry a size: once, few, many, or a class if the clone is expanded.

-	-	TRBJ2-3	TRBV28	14	CASSFNGKTDTQYF	TGTGCCAGCAGTTTTAACGGGAAAACAGATACGCAGTATTTT
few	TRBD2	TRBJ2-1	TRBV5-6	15	CASSRGTSGTLMQFF	TGTGCCAGCAGCCGAGGGACTAGCGGGACCCTCATGCAGTTCTTC
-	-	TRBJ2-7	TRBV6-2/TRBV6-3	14	CASSYGAESYEQYF	TGTGCCAGCAGTTACGGAGCGGAGAGTTACGAGCAGTACTTC
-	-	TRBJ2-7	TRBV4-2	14	CASSRLVGSYEQYF	TGTGCCAGCAGCCGACTAGTCGGGTCCTACGAGCAGTACTTC
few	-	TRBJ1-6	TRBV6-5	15	CASSYLGPGESPLHF	TGTGCCAGCAGTTACCTCGGGCCAGGGGAATCACCCCTCCACTTT
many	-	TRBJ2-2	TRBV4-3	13	CASSRAGTGELFF	TGCGCCAGCAGTAGGGCGGGCACCGGGGAGCTGTTTTTT
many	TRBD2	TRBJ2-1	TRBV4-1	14	CASRGAGGYNEQFF	TGCGCCAGCAGGGGGGCGGGAGGCTACAATGAGCAGTTCTTC
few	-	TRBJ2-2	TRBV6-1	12	CASSPVGVELFF	TGTGCCAGCAGCCCCGTGGGGGTGGAGCTGTTTTTT
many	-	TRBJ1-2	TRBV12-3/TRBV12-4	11	CASGDLYGYTF	TGTGCCAGCGGAGACCTGTATGGCTACACCTTC
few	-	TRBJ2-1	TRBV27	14	CASTLSASHNEQFF	TGTGCCAGCACCCTTTCGGCATCGCACAATGAGCAGTTCTTC
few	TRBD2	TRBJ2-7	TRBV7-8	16	CASSSDGGEYPYEQYF	TGTGCCAGCAGCTCCGACGGGGGGGAGTACCCCTACGAGCAGTACTTC
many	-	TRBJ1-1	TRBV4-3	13	CASSQGKNTEAFF	TGCGCCAGCAGCCAAGGCAAGAACACTGAAGCTTTCTTT
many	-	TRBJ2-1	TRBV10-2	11	CASSELREQFF	TGCGCCAGCAGTGAGTTGCGGGAGCAGTTCTTC
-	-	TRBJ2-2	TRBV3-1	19	CASSQDPVGPGANTGELFF	TGTGCCAGCAGCCAAGACCCCGTAGGGCCAGGGGCGAACACCGGGGAGCTGTTTTTT
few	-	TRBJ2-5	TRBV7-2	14	CASSPGVGRETQYF	TGTGCCAGCAGCCCTGGGGTGGGCCGGGAGACCCAGTACTTC
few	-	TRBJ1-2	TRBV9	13	CASSVATNYGYTF	TGTGCCAGCAGCGTAGCAACTAACTATGGCTACACCTTC
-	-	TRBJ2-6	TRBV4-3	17	CASSSDRSASGANVLTF	TGCGCCAGCAGCTCGGACAGATCAGCCTCTGGGGCCAACGTCCTGACTTTC
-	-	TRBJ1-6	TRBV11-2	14	CASSLHGYGSPLHF	TGTGCCAGCAGCTTACACGGCTATGGTTCACCCCTCCACTTT
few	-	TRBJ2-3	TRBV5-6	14	CASTAYSSTDTQYF	TGTGCCAGCACGGCCTATTCTAGCACAGATACGCAGTATTTT
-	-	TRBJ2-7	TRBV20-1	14	CSARVASVPREQYF	TGCAGTGCTAGAGTGGCTAGCGTCCCACGGGAGCAGTACTTC
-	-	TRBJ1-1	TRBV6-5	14	CASSYIGVHTEAFF	TGTGCCAGCAGTTACATAGGGGTTCACACTGAAGCTTTCTTT
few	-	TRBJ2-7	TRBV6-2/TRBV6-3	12	CASSWQVYEQYF	TGTGCCAGCAGTTGGCAGGTCTACGAGCAGTACTTC
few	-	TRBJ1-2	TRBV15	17	CATSGETRDSTNYGYTF	TGTGCCACCAGCGGTGAGACCCGGGACTCAACTAACTATGGCTACACCTTC
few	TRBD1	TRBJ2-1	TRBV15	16	CATSRSTGGSYNEQFF	TGTGCCACCAGCAGATCAACAGGGGGGTCCTACAATGAGCAGTTCTTC
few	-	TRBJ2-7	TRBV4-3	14	CASSQDFAGTEQYF	TGCGCCAGCAGCCAAGATTTCGCAGGGACCGAGCAGTACTTC
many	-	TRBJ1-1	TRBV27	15	CASSLSGTGNTEAFF	TGTGCCAGCAGTTTGAGCGGGACCGGGAACACTGAAGCTTTCTTT
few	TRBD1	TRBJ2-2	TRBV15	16	CATSRRDRLNTGELFF	TGTGCCACCAGCAGACGGGACAGGCTGAACACCGGGGAGCTGTTTTTT
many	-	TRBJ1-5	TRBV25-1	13	CASSEYRPRPQHF	TGTGCCAGCAGTGAGTACAGGCCCAGGCCCCAGCATTTT
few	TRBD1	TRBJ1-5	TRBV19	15	CASKGDRGLNQPQHF	TGTGCCAGTAAAGGGGACAGGGGCCTCAATCAGCCCCAGCATTTT
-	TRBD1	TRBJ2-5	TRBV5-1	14	CASRPTGGGETQYF	TGCGCCAGCAGGCCCACAGGGGGCGGAGAGACCCAGTACTTC
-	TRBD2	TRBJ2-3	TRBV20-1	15	CSSTPLAASTDTQYF	TGCAGTTCGACCCCCCTAGCGGCTAGCACAGATACGCAGTATTTT